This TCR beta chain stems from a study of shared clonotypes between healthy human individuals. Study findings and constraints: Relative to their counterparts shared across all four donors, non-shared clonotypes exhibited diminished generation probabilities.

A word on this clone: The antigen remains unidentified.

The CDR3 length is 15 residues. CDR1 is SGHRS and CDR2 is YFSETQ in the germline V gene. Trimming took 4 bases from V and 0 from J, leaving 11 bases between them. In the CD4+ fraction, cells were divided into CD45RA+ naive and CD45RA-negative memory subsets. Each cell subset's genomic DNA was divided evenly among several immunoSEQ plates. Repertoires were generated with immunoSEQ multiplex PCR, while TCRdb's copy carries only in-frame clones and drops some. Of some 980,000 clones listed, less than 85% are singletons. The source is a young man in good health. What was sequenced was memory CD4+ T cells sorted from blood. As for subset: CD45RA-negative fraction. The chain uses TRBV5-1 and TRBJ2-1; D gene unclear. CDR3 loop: CASSPVSSSYNEQFF. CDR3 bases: TGCGCCAGCAGCCCCGTGTCAAGCTCCTACAATGAGCAGTTCTTC.